These T cell receptor beta chains were read from a single sample in a study of control samples from healthy donors and cancer patients. Data came from immunoSEQ multiplex PCR; TCRdb stores just in-frame clones and leaves some out. The sample records some 130,000 clones, roughly 92% being singletons. Source material: blood. The source is a man between 18 and 35 years old in good health. CDR3s include the opening cysteine and the closing phenylalanine or tryptophan. Each record gives: clone size, D gene, J gene, V gene, CDR3 protein, CDR3 DNA. A D gene is named only where the DNA matches it firmly. Where a row states a size, it is once, few, many or the class of an expanded clone; other rows omit it.

.	.	TRBJ1-5	TRBV2	CASRQVESNQPQHF	TGTGCCAGCAGGCAGGTGGAGAGCAATCAGCCCCAGCATTTT
.	TRBD2	TRBJ2-4	TRBV18	CASSPLLAGDRNIQYF	TGTGCCAGCTCACCCCTCCTAGCGGGGGATAGAAACATTCAGTACTTC
.	TRBD2	TRBJ2-1	TRBV5-4	CASSLLSGGHNEQFF	TGTGCCAGCAGCTTGCTGAGCGGGGGGCACAATGAGCAGTTCTTC
once	.	TRBJ1-2	TRBV7-9	CASRPTTTGSHGYTF	TGTGCCAGTCGCCCAACTACCACAGGGTCCCATGGCTACACCTTC
.	.	TRBJ2-1	TRBV7-7	CASSLSPYYNEQFF	TGTGCCAGCAGCTTGAGTCCCTACTACAATGAGCAGTTCTTC
.	.	TRBJ2-5	TRBV28	CASQPRRGETQYF	TGTGCCAGCCAACCACGACGGGGGGAGACCCAGTACTTC
.	TRBD1	TRBJ1-1	TRBV3-1/TRBV3-2	CASSQPGQGAFF	TGTGCCAGCAGCCAACCGGGACAGGGAGCTTTCTTT
.	TRBD1	TRBJ1-5	TRBV5-1	CASSLEGADDQPQHF	TGCGCCAGCAGCTTGGAGGGGGCGGACGATCAGCCCCAGCATTTT
.	.	TRBJ1-5	TRBV7-2	CASSLVHNQPQHF	TGTGCCAGCAGCTTAGTTCATAATCAGCCCCAGCATTTT
.	.	TRBJ2-1	TRBV6-4	CASSPGGGRSYNEQFF	TGTGCCAGCAGTCCCGGTGGGGGGCGTTCCTACAATGAGCAGTTCTTC
.	.	TRBJ2-7	TRBV2	CASSEGQSDNLEQYF	TGTGCCAGCAGTGAAGGACAGTCAGATAATCTCGAGCAGTACTTC
.	TRBD2	TRBJ2-1	TRBV11-2	CASVPHSGASYNEQFF	TGTGCCAGCGTCCCGCATAGCGGGGCCTCCTACAATGAGCAGTTCTTC
.	.	TRBJ2-1	TRBV14	CASSQVNYNEQFF	TGTGCCAGCAGCCAAGTAAATTACAATGAGCAGTTCTTC
.	TRBD1	TRBJ1-2	TRBV28	CASSWGQLYGYTF	TGTGCCAGCAGTTGGGGACAGTTATATGGCTACACCTTC
.	.	TRBJ1-5	TRBV7-9	CASSLGGRINQPQHF	TGTGCCAGCAGCTTAGGGGGACGGATCAATCAGCCCCAGCATTTT
.	.	TRBJ2-7	TRBV6-5	CASRGARDEQYF	TGTGCCAGCAGGGGCGCCAGGGACGAGCAGTACTTC
.	.	TRBJ2-5	TRBV21-1	CASSKVPRVVGTVAETQYF	TGTGCCAGCAGCAAAGTCCCCCGTGTTGTGGGGACAGTGGCGGAGACCCAGTACTTC
.	TRBD1	TRBJ1-5	TRBV28	CASRRTGGNQPQHF	TGTGCCAGCAGACGGACAGGGGGCAATCAGCCCCAGCATTTT
.	.	TRBJ2-3	TRBV6-2/TRBV6-3	CASSTRLPATDTQYF	TGTGCCAGCAGTACCCGGCTTCCCGCCACAGATACGCAGTATTTT
once	.	TRBJ1-5	TRBV3-1/TRBV3-2	CASSQASSNQPQHF	TGTGCCAGCAGCCAAGCCAGTAGCAATCAGCCCCAGCATTTT
.	.	TRBJ2-3	TRBV10-3	CAIRTEITDTQYF	TGTGCCATCAGAACAGAGATCACAGATACGCAGTATTTT
.	.	TRBJ2-5	TRBV27	CASSLLSGSGETQYF	TGTGCCAGCAGTTTACTTTCTGGGTCAGGGGAGACCCAGTACTTC
.	.	TRBJ1-2	TRBV13	CASSLDGGSYGYTF	TGTGCCAGCAGCTTAGATGGGGGCAGCTATGGCTACACCTTC
.	.	TRBJ1-1	TRBV5-4	CASSPFSAGATEAFF	TGTGCCAGCAGCCCCTTCTCCGCAGGGGCAACTGAAGCTTTCTTT
few	.	TRBJ2-5	TRBV12-3/TRBV12-4	CASSLGTWETQYF	TGTGCCAGCAGTTTAGGTACTTGGGAGACCCAGTACTTC
.	.	TRBJ2-1	TRBV9	CASSEGGLSYNEQFF	TGTGCCAGCAGCGAGGGGGGCCTGTCCTACAATGAGCAGTTCTTC
.	.	TRBJ1-1	TRBV20-1	CSARGYTEAFF	TGCAGTGCTAGGGGCTACACTGAAGCTTTCTTT
.	.	TRBJ1-6	TRBV6-1	CASSERGAGDNSPLHF	TGTGCCAGCAGTGAAAGGGGGGCAGGGGACAATTCACCCCTCCACTTT
once	.	TRBJ1-2	TRBV16	CASQGGASYGYTF	TGTGCCAGCCAGGGAGGGGCGAGCTATGGCTACACCTTC
.	.	TRBJ1-1	TRBV3-1/TRBV3-2	CASSQSNTEAFF	TGTGCCAGCAGCCAATCGAACACTGAAGCTTTCTTT
.	.	TRBJ1-1	TRBV3-1/TRBV3-2	CASSQDTGGGTEAFF	TGTGCCAGCAGCCAAGATACGGGGGGTGGGACTGAAGCTTTCTTT
.	.	TRBJ1-2	TRBV30	CAWSVERQGHGYTF	TGTGCCTGGAGTGTAGAACGGCAGGGGCATGGCTACACCTTC
.	TRBD1	TRBJ1-6	TRBV18	CASSPPRAGGNSPLHF	TGTGCCAGCTCACCACCGAGGGCAGGGGGGAATTCACCCCTCCACTTT
.	.	TRBJ1-1	TRBV6-5	CASSPIGTSAEAFF	TGTGCCAGCAGCCCAATCGGGACATCCGCTGAAGCTTTCTTT
.	TRBD1	TRBJ1-2	TRBV3-1/TRBV3-2	CASSQRQGLVGYTF	TGTGCCAGCAGCCAACGACAGGGGTTGGTTGGCTACACCTTC
.	.	TRBJ1-1	TRBV6-4	CASSDWWFEAFF	TGTGCCAGCAGTGACTGGTGGTTTGAAGCTTTCTTT
.	TRBD2	TRBJ2-3	TRBV7-9	CASGRGSADTQYF	TGTGCCAGCGGGCGGGGGTCCGCAGATACGCAGTATTTT
.	TRBD1	TRBJ1-4	TRBV7-9	CASSSRQGGPLATNEKLFF	TGTGCCAGCAGCTCTAGACAGGGGGGTCCCCTTGCAACTAATGAAAAACTGTTTTTT
.	.	TRBJ2-1	TRBV11-2	CASSYLRGAYNEQFF	TGTGCCAGCAGCTACCTTCGGGGGGCATACAATGAGCAGTTCTTC
.	.	TRBJ1-2	TRBV20-1	CSASGSGYTF	TGCAGTGCTAGTGGTAGCGGCTACACCTTC
few	.	TRBJ1-1	TRBV18	CASSPNFGGEAFF	TGTGCCAGCTCACCTAACTTCGGGGGTGAAGCTTTCTTT
.	TRBD1	TRBJ1-6	TRBV13	CASSLDRGNSPLHF	TGTGCCAGCAGCTTAGACAGGGGGAATTCACCCCTCCACTTT
.	.	TRBJ2-5	TRBV9	CASSVTGSGETQYF	TGTGCCAGCAGCGTTACAGGGAGTGGCGAGACCCAGTACTTC
.	.	TRBJ1-2	TRBV29-1	CSVEDPAGLHYGYTF	TGCAGCGTTGAAGATCCGGCAGGGCTCCACTATGGCTACACCTTC
.	.	TRBJ2-1	TRBV7-3	CASSASPNDFNEQFF	TGTGCCAGCAGCGCCAGCCCTAACGACTTCAATGAGCAGTTCTTC
.	TRBD2	TRBJ2-2	TRBV11-3	CASSFGSGGLLGELFF	TGTGCCAGCAGCTTTGGGAGCGGGGGGCTCCTCGGGGAGCTGTTTTTT
.	.	TRBJ1-1	TRBV6-5	CASSYDRKAFF	TGTGCCAGCAGTTACGACAGGAAAGCTTTCTTT
.	.	TRBJ2-1	TRBV11-2	CASSLDRGGNEQFF	TGTGCCAGCAGCTTGGACCGAGGGGGCAATGAGCAGTTCTTC
.	.	TRBJ2-3	TRBV7-2	CASSSGTLSDTQYF	TGTGCCAGCAGCTCTGGGACTCTCTCGGATACGCAGTATTTT
.	.	TRBJ1-2	TRBV5-4	CASTSDSLTYGYTF	TGTGCCAGCACCTCGGACAGCCTGACCTATGGCTACACCTTC
.	TRBD1	TRBJ2-7	TRBV6-5	CASSQVDRGIFEQYF	TGTGCCAGCAGTCAGGTCGACAGGGGAATCTTCGAGCAGTACTTC
.	.	TRBJ2-5	TRBV7-6	CASSLVPGLEETQYF	TGTGCCAGCAGCTTAGTTCCCGGGTTGGAGGAGACCCAGTACTTC
.	.	TRBJ2-7	TRBV6-6	CASSFGGREQYF	TGTGCCAGCAGTTTTGGGGGGCGCGAGCAGTACTTC
.	TRBD1	TRBJ2-2	TRBV24-1	CATSDYSGQDTGELFF	TGTGCCACCAGTGATTACTCGGGACAGGACACCGGGGAGCTGTTTTTT
.	.	TRBJ2-1	TRBV5-5	CASRLQGRGNEQFF	TGTGCCAGCAGGTTACAGGGGAGGGGGAATGAGCAGTTCTTC
.	.	TRBJ1-2	TRBV9	CASSSMAGSYGYTF	TGTGCCAGCAGCTCGATGGCAGGCAGCTATGGCTACACCTTC
.	.	TRBJ1-2	TRBV6-6	CASTDGEGRSNYGYTF	TGTGCCAGCACCGACGGCGAGGGACGGTCTAACTATGGCTACACCTTC
.	.	TRBJ1-5	TRBV6-5	CASSYSNHQPQHF	TGTGCCAGCAGTTACTCGAATCACCAGCCCCAGCATTTT
.	.	TRBJ2-1	TRBV6-1	CASSEAGGHPRNEQFF	TGTGCCAGCAGTGAAGCGGGTGGTCACCCCCGCAATGAGCAGTTCTTC
.	.	TRBJ2-5	TRBV9	CASSVGVLGQETQYF	TGTGCCAGCAGCGTAGGGGTATTGGGGCAAGAGACCCAGTACTTC